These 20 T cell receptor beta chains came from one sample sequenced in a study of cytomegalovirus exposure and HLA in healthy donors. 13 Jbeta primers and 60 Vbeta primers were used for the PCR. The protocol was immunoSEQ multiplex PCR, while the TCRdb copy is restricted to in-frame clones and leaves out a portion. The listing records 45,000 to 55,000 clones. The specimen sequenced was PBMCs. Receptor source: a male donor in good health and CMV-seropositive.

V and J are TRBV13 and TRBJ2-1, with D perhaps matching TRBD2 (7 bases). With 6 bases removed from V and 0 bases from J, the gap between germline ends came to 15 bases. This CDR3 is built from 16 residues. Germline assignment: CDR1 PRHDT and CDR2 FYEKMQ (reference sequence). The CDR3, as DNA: TGTGCCAGCAGGGTGCTAGGGGGGGGCTCCTACAATGAGCAGTTCTTC. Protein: CASRVLGGGSYNEQFF.

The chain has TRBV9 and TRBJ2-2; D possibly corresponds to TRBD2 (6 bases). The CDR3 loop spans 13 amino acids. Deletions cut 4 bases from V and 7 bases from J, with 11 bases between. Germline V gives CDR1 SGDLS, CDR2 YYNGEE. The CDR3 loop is CASSYEGGGELFF. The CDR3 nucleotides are TGTGCCAGCAGCTATGAGGGAGGCGGGGAGCTGTTTTTT.

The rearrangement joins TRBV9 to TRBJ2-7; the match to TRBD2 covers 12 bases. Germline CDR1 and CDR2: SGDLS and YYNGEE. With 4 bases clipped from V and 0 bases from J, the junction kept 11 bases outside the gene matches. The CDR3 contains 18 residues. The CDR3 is CASSPSGLAGPPSYEQYF. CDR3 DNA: TGTGCCAGCAGCCCCTCCGGACTAGCGGGGCCCCCCTCCTACGAGCAGTACTTC.

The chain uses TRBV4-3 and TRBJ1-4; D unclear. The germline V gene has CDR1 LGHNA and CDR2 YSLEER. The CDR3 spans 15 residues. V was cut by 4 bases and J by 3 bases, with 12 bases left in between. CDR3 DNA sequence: TGCGCCAGCAGCCCCCGTGGAGAGCCTAATGAAAAACTGTTTTTT. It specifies CASSPRGEPNEKLFF.

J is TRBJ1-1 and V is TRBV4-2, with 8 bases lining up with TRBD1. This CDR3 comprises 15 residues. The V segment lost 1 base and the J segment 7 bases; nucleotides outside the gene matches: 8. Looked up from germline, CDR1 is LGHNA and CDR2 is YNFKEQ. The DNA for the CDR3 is TGTGCCAGCAGCCAAGCCCGGACAGGGTCGAATGAAGCTTTCTTT. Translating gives CASSQARTGSNEAFF.

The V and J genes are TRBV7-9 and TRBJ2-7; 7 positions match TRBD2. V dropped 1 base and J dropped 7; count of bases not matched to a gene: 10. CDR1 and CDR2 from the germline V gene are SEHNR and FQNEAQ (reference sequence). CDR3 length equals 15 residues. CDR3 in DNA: TGTGCCAGCAGCTTAGGGACGGGGGGTCTAGATGAGCAGTACTTC. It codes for CASSLGTGGLDEQYF.

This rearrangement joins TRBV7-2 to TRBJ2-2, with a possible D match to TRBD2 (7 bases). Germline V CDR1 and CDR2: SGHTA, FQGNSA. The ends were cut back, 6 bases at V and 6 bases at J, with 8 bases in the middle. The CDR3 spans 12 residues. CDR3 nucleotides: TGTGCCAGCAGGGGGGGGCCCGGGGAGCTGTTTTTT. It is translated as CASRGGPGELFF.

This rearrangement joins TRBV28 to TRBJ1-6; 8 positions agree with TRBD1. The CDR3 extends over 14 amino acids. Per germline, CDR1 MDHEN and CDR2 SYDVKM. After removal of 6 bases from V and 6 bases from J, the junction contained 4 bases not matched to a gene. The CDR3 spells CASSWGQANSPLHF. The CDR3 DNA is TGTGCCAGCAGCTGGGGACAGGCTAATTCACCCCTCCACTTT.

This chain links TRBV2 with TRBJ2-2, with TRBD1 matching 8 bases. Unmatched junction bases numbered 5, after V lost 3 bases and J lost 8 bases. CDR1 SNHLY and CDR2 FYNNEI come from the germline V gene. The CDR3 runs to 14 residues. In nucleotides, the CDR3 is TGTGCCAGCAGTGATGGACAGGGTAATGGGGAGCTGTTTTTT. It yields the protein CASSDGQGNGELFF.

CDR3 DNA sequence: TGCGCCAGCAGCCCCGGGGACAGCCGCACAGATACGCAGTATTTT. It is translated as CASSPGDSRTDTQYF. The rearrangement joins TRBV5-1 to TRBJ2-3; 7 bases match TRBD1. Trimming cost V 4 bases and J 1 base; bases outside gene matches: 6. This CDR3 region has 15 residues. Germline V gene sequence: CDR1 SGHRS, CDR2 YFSETQ.

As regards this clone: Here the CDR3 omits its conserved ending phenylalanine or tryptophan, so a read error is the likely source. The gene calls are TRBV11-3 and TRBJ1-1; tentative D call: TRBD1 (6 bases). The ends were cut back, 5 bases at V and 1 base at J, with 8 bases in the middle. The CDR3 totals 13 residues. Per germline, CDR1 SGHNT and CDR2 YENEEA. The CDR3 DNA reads TGTGCCAGCAGCCGGGGACAGAACACTGAAGCTTTCCTT. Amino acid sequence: CASSRGQNTEAFL.

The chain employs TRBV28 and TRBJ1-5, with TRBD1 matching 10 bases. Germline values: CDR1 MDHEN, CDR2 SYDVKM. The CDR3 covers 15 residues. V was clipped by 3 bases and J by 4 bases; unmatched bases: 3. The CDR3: CASSLGDRGNQPQHF. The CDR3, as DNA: TGTGCCAGCAGTTTGGGGGACAGGGGAAATCAGCCCCAGCATTTT.

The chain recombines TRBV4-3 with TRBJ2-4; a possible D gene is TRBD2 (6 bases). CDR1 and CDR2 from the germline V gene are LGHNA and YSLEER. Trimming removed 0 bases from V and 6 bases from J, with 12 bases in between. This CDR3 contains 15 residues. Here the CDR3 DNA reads TGCGCCAGCAGCCAAGATTCGACCGGGGGAAACATTCAGTACTTC. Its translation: CASSQDSTGGNIQYF.

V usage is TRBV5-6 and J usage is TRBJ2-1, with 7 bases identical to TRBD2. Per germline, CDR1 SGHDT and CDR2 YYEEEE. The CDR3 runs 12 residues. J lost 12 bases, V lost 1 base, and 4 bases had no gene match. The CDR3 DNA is TGTGCCAGCAGCTTGTCGGGGGGAGTGCAGTTCTTC. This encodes CASSLSGGVQFF.

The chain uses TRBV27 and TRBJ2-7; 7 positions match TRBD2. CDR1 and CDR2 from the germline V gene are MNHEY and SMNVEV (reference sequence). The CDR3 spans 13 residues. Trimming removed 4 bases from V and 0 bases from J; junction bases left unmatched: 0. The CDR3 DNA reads TGTGCCAGCAGTTCGGGGGGCTCCTACGAGCAGTACTTC. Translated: CASSSGGSYEQYF.

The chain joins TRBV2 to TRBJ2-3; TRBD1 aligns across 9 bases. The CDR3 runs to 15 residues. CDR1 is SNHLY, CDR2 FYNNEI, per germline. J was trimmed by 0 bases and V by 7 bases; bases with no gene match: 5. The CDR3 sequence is CASTRTGASTDTQYF. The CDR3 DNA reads TGTGCCAGCACCCGGACAGGGGCTAGCACAGATACGCAGTATTTT.

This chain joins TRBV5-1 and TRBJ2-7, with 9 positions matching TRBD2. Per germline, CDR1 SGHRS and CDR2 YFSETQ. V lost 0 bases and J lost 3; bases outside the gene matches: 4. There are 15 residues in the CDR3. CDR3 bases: TGCGCCAGCAGCTTGGCCGGGACTAGCTTCTACGAGCAGTACTTC. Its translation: CASSLAGTSFYEQYF.

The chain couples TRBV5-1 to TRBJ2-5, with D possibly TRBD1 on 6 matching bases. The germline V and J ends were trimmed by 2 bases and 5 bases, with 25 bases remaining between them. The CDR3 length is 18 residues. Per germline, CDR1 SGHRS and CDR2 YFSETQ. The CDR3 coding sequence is TGCGCCAGCAGCTTTAAGTCGACAGGAAAAGGGGTTGGGGAGACCCAGTACTTC. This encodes CASSFKSTGKGVGETQYF.

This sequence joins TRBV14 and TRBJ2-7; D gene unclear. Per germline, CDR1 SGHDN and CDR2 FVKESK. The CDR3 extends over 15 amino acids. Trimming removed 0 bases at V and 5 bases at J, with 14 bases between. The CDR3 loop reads CASSQDPSSSHEQYF. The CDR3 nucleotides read TGTGCCAGCAGCCAAGACCCGAGCTCGTCTCACGAGCAGTACTTC.

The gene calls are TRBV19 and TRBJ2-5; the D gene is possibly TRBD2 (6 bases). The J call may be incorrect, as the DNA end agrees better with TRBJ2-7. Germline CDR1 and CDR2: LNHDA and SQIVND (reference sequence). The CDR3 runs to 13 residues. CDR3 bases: TGTGCCAGTAGTATAGTCGGCGGGGACGAGCAGTACTTC. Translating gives CASSIVGGDEQYF.